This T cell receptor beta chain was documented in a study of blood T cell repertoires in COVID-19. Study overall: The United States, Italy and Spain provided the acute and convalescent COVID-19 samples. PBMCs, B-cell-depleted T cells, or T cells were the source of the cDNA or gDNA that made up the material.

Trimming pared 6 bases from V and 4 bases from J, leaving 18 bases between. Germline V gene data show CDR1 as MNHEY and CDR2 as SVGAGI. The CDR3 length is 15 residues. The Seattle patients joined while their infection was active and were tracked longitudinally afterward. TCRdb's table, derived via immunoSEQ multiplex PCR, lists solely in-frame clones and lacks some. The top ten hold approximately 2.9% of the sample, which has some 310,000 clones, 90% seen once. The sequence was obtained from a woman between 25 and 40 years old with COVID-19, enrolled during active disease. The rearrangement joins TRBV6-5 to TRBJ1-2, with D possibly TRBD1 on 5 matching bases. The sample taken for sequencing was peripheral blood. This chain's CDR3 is CASRKTGERIYGYTF. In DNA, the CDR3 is TGTGCCAGCAGGAAGACGGGGGAAAGGATCTATGGCTACACCTTC.